Below, 30 T cell receptor beta chains from the same sample are listed, as sequenced in a study of T-cell memory formation after mild COVID-19. TCRdb re-analysed the 5' RACE reads in MiXCR, keeping a single row per CDR3 protein. The sample lists around 420,000 distinct CDR3 sequences; less than 25% were seen once. Source material: PBMCs or a T cell subset sorted from them (not recorded which). These receptors came from an adult woman who had mild COVID-19 (a few samples of this study predate the infection). Cell type and time point are not known.

This sequence joins TRBV12-3 or TRBV12-4 and TRBJ2-7; 13 bases are a match to TRBD2. CDR3 length: 13 amino acids. Trimming removed 4 bases from V and 9 bases from J; junction bases left unmatched: 3. CDR3 bases: TGTGCCAGCAGTTCCGGGACTAGCGGGGCGCAGTACTTC. It is translated as CASSSGTSGAQYF.

The genes are TRBV3-1 and TRBJ2-4; the D gene is possibly TRBD2 (6 bases). V gave up 4 bases and J gave up 3 bases, with 19 bases separating them. The CDR3 contains 17 residues. Germline CDR1 is LGHDT and CDR2 is YNNKEL (reference sequence). The CDR3 region is CASSPFNFVGGKNIQYF. CDR3 DNA: TGTGCCAGCAGCCCCTTTAACTTTGTGGGGGGCAAAAACATTCAGTACTTC.

The chain joins TRBV4-1 to TRBJ2-1; 8 bases are a match to TRBD1. This CDR3 contains 16 residues. V lost 1 base, J lost 4 bases, and 6 bases stayed unmatched. Per germline, CDR1 MGHRA and CDR2 YSYEKL. The CDR3 is CASSQADRVFYNEQFF. CDR3 DNA sequence: TGCGCCAGCAGCCAAGCGGACAGGGTTTTTTACAATGAGCAGTTCTTC.

This clonotype was seen a few times. This chain joins TRBV2 and TRBJ2-4; D not resolved. The CDR3 loop spans 15 amino acids. V lost 4 bases, J lost 0 bases, and 10 bases lay in between. The germline V gene has CDR1 SNHLY and CDR2 FYNNEI. CDR3 sequence reads: CASSAQQLAKNIQYF. The CDR3 DNA reads TGTGCCAGCAGTGCCCAACAGCTAGCCAAAAACATTCAGTACTTC.

A few counts support this clonotype. The rearrangement joins TRBV4-1 to TRBJ2-7; TRBD2 matches 9 bases. CDR3 size: 17 residues. Germline values: CDR1 MGHRA, CDR2 YSYEKL. The junction had 7 bases not matched to a gene; V was cut back by 1 base and J by 0 bases. CDR3 residues: CASSQGLAGVSSYEQYF. As DNA, the CDR3 is TGCGCCAGCAGCCAAGGTTTAGCGGGGGTCTCCTCCTACGAGCAGTACTTC.

V gene TRBV12-3 or TRBV12-4 combines with J gene TRBJ2-1; 14 bases are a match to TRBD2. V lost 6 bases to trimming and J lost 0 bases; unmatched junction nucleotides: 4. The CDR3 is made up of 17 amino acids. DNA for the CDR3: TGTGCCAGCAGCCCCGGGACTAGCGGGAGCTCCTACAATGAGCAGTTCTTC. Encoded protein: CASSPGTSGSSYNEQFF.

The V gene is TRBV29-1, the J gene TRBJ2-2; TRBD1 agrees at 10 bases. Germline V gives CDR1 SQVTM, CDR2 ANQGSEA. The CDR3 contains 14 residues. V lost 8 bases to trimming and J lost 4 bases; unmatched junction nucleotides: 7. The CDR3 sequence: CSTLTGGGTGELFF. DNA for the CDR3: TGCAGCACTTTGACAGGGGGCGGCACCGGGGAGCTGTTTTTT.

J is TRBJ1-2 and V is TRBV9; D is ambiguous. The V end lost 5 bases, the J end lost 2 bases, and 10 bases lay between the germline ends. The CDR3 length is 13 residues. Looked up from germline, CDR1 is SGDLS and CDR2 is YYNGEE. This CDR3 is CASRPEGNYGYTF. The DNA of the CDR3 is TGTGCCAGCAGGCCGGAAGGGAACTATGGCTACACCTTC.

This clonotype has only a few counts. The chain employs TRBV6-6 and TRBJ1-2; D gene ambiguous. The CDR3 is 12 amino acids. V was cut by 6 bases and J by 6 bases, with 11 bases left in between. Germline CDR1 and CDR2: MNHNY and SVGAGI (reference sequence). CDR3 nucleotide sequence: TGTGCCAGCAGAGGGAGTCGGGATGGCTACACCTTC. This gives the protein CASRGSRDGYTF.

The rearrangement joins TRBV6-2 or TRBV6-3 to TRBJ2-1; no clear D gene. CDR1 is MNHEY and CDR2 is SVGEGT in the germline V gene. The CDR3 covers 13 residues. Trimming removed 6 bases at V and 6 bases at J, with 12 bases between. This CDR3 is CASRDWTGNEQFF. The CDR3 DNA sequence: TGTGCCAGCAGAGACTGGACGGGCAATGAGCAGTTCTTC.

V gene TRBV5-1 combines with J gene TRBJ2-7, with TRBD2 identical over 7 bases. The germline CDR1 and CDR2 sequences are SGHRS and YFSETQ. J gave up 5 bases and V 4 bases, and 12 bases lay outside the gene matches. The CDR3 spans 15 residues. Written as DNA, the CDR3 is TGCGCCAGCAGCGGGAGGGAGACAGCCAGGGACGAGCAGTACTTC. It encodes CASSGRETARDEQYF.

This clonotype was seen only a few times. The chain links TRBV5-1 to TRBJ1-2; TRBD1 aligns across 10 bases. The CDR3 covers 13 residues. V lost 7 bases and J lost 6; bases outside the gene matches: 6. Germline V gene sequence: CDR1 SGHRS, CDR2 YFSETQ. This CDR3 reads CASRPGQGDGYTF. The DNA of the CDR3 is TGCGCCAGCCGACCTGGACAGGGGGATGGCTACACCTTC.

V usage is TRBV24-1 and J usage is TRBJ2-1; 10 nucleotides line up with TRBD1. The CDR3 is 15 residues long. The V gene's germline CDR1 is KGHDR and CDR2 SFDVKD. V lost 1 base, J lost 6 bases, and 2 bases stayed unmatched. This chain's CDR3 is CATSDFGQGGNEQFF. CDR3 in DNA: TGTGCCACCAGTGATTTCGGACAGGGGGGCAATGAGCAGTTCTTC.

The chain has TRBV12-3 or TRBV12-4 and TRBJ2-5; D is ambiguous. The V and J ends lost 6 bases and 0 bases respectively, with 14 bases between them. The CDR3 has 15 amino acids. CDR3: CASSRGRKDQETQYF. The CDR3 bases are TGTGCCAGCAGCCGAGGACGGAAAGACCAAGAGACCCAGTACTTC.

This clonotype was recorded a few times. The rearrangement links TRBV29-1 to TRBJ1-1, with D unresolved. This CDR3 is built from 13 residues. The V end was cut by 5 bases, the J end by 0 bases, with 10 bases between. Germline CDR1 and CDR2: SQVTM and ANQGSEA. CDR3 amino acids: CSVLRIMNTEAFF. The CDR3 coding sequence is TGCAGCGTTCTGCGGATCATGAACACTGAAGCTTTCTTT.

The chain employs TRBV4-1 and TRBJ2-3; tentative D call: TRBD2 (5 bases). Germline values: CDR1 MGHRA, CDR2 YSYEKL. Trimming cost V 5 bases and J 5 bases, with 11 bases left between them. This CDR3 spans 13 amino acids. For the CDR3, the DNA is TGCGCCAGCAGCGCAAGAGGGTTAGATACGCAGTATTTT. Protein product: CASSARGLDTQYF.

In this sample, this clonotype turned up a few times. The J gene is TRBJ2-3, the V gene TRBV5-1; TRBD1 matches 7 bases. Germline CDR1 is SGHRS and CDR2 is YFSETQ. Trimming at V came to 4 bases and at J to 2 bases, leaving 4 bases not matched to a gene. The CDR3 is made up of 14 amino acids. CDR3 bases: TGCGCCAGCAGCCGGGACAGTTCCACAGATACGCAGTATTTT. It translates to CASSRDSSTDTQYF.

The V gene is TRBV29-1, the J gene TRBJ1-1; TRBD1 matches 8 bases. The CDR3 sequence is 13 residues long. CDR1 SQVTM and CDR2 ANQGSEA come from the germline V gene. J was trimmed by 1 base and V by 5 bases; bases with no gene match: 3. CDR3 coding DNA: TGCAGCGTTATACAGGGGGGGAACACTGAAGCTTTCTTT. Translating it yields CSVIQGGNTEAFF. Based on the CDR3 plus reference TRBV29-1 and TRBJ1-1, the full variable domain is SAVISQKPSRDICQRGTSLTIQCQVDSQVTMMFWYRQQPGQSLTLIATANQGSEATYESGFVIDKFPISRPNLTFSTLTVSNMSPEDSSIYLCSVIQGGNTEAFFGQGTRLTVV.

In its sample, this clonotype was seen a few times. The chain recombines TRBV2 with TRBJ1-5; D uncertain. Germline loops: CDR1 SNHLY, CDR2 FYNNEI. The CDR3 totals 13 residues. Trimming cost V 7 bases and J 5 bases, with 12 bases left between them. CDR3 amino acids: CASTSSHYQPQHF. In DNA form, the CDR3 reads TGTGCCAGCACTTCTTCGCATTATCAGCCCCAGCATTTT.

This clonotype was observed a handful of times. The rearrangement uses TRBV12-3 or TRBV12-4 and TRBJ2-1, with no clear D. This CDR3 is 13 amino acids long. Trimming shortened V by 3 bases and J by 2 bases, and 5 bases separated the two germline ends. CDR3 DNA: TGTGCCAGCAGTTTTGGCCCCTACAATGAGCAGTTCTTC. It yields the protein CASSFGPYNEQFF.

The chain has TRBV18 and TRBJ1-2; 8 nucleotides match TRBD1. This CDR3 is 14 amino acids long. The V and J ends lost 4 bases and 5 bases, in that order; junction bases with no gene match: 6. CDR1 is KGHSH, CDR2 LQKENI, per germline. The CDR3 here is CASSQGQDKYGYTF. The DNA for the CDR3 is TGTGCCAGCTCACAGGGACAGGATAAATATGGCTACACCTTC.

The sample holds one count of this clonotype. J is TRBJ1-5 and V is TRBV6-6; tentatively, D is TRBD1 (5 bases). Deletions cut 5 bases from V and 0 bases from J, with 20 bases between. The CDR3 runs 18 residues. Germline CDR1 and CDR2: MNHNY and SVGAGI (reference sequence). The DNA of the CDR3 is TGTGCCAGCAGTGGCACCGGGACGGTAGGGTATAGCAATCAGCCCCAGCATTTT. Residues: CASSGTGTVGYSNQPQHF.

The chain recombines TRBV20-1 with TRBJ2-3, with no clear D. V lost 2 bases and J 5 bases, leaving 14 bases between the germline ends. This CDR3 is 14 amino acids long. CDR1 and CDR2 from the germline V gene are DFQATT and SNEGSKA (reference sequence). This CDR3 is CSARKTTPGDTQYF. In DNA, the CDR3 is TGCAGTGCTAGAAAGACAACCCCGGGAGATACGCAGTATTTT.

The chain couples TRBV30 to TRBJ2-1, with D possibly TRBD1 on 6 matching bases. V lost 3 bases and J lost 1, with 16 bases in between. The CDR3 is 16 residues long. Germline V gene sequence: CDR1 GTSNPN, CDR2 SVGIG (reference sequence). This chain's CDR3 is CAWRVQGSTSYNEQFF. CDR3 nucleotides: TGTGCCTGGAGGGTTCAGGGGTCCACGTCCTACAATGAGCAGTTCTTC.

The CDR3 DNA is TGTGCCAGCAGCGTAAACAGCGTCTATGGCTACACCTTC. This encodes CASSVNSVYGYTF. This rearrangement joins TRBV9 to TRBJ1-2; D is unclear. Germline CDR1 reads SGDLS; CDR2 reads YYNGEE. CDR3 length: 13 residues. V dropped 1 base and J dropped 4 bases, with 8 bases sitting between them.

The chain combines TRBV29-1 with TRBJ2-7; D is perhaps TRBD2 (6 bases). V lost 5 bases to trimming and J lost 3 bases, with 14 bases between them. This CDR3 is built from 13 residues. Germline values: CDR1 SQVTM, CDR2 ANQGSEA. CDR3 DNA: TGCAGCGTTAAGTCGGGGGTCCTCTACGAGCAGTACTTC. Translation gives CSVKSGVLYEQYF.

A few counts support this clonotype. V is TRBV20-1 and J is TRBJ1-1; 7 bases map to TRBD1. From germline, CDR1 is DFQATT and CDR2 SNEGSKA (reference sequence). Germline trimming cut 4 bases from V and 10 bases from J; bases unmatched to any gene: 6. The CDR3 totals 11 residues. The CDR3 is CSATTGAVAFF. The CDR3, as DNA: TGCAGTGCTACCACAGGGGCAGTAGCTTTCTTT.

The chain uses TRBV30 and TRBJ2-7, with D perhaps matching TRBD1 (6 bases). Germline V gene sequence: CDR1 GTSNPN, CDR2 SVGIG (reference sequence). Trimming stripped 5 bases from V and 6 bases from J, with 17 bases between. The CDR3 sequence is 13 residues long. CDR3 protein: CAWHTGNPREQYF. CDR3 DNA sequence: TGTGCCTGGCATACAGGGAATCCGCGCGAGCAGTACTTC.

This rearrangement joins TRBV5-5 to TRBJ2-7; D gene unclear. Per the germline V gene, CDR1 is SGHKS and CDR2 is YYEKEE (reference sequence). CDR3 size: 11 residues. Trimming pared 3 bases from V and 10 bases from J, leaving 11 bases between. In nucleotides, the CDR3 is TGTGCCAGCAGCTCCGCCGTAGATCAGTACTTC. Residues: CASSSAVDQYF.

V and J are TRBV5-4 and TRBJ1-2; 8 nucleotides match TRBD1. V shed 4 bases, J shed 8 bases, and the junction held 4 bases outside the gene matches. The CDR3 covers 12 residues. CDR1 SGHNT and CDR2 YYREEE come from the germline V gene (reference sequence). CDR3 DNA: TGTGCCAGCAGCCCAGGACAGGGCGGCTACACCTTC. This translates into CASSPGQGGYTF.